This T cell receptor (beta chain) came from a study of blood T cell repertoires in COVID-19. For the study at large: Samples came from the United States, Italy and Spain, spanning acute and convalescent COVID-19. T cells, B-cell-depleted T cells, or PBMCs supplied cDNA or gDNA.

Germline assignment: CDR1 KGHDR and CDR2 SFDVKD. Trimming removed 1 base from V and 2 bases from J; junction bases left unmatched: 7. The CDR3 is 17 amino acids. Per the original methods: Researchers report that nucleated cell counts were estimated from reference gene primer amplification. Measured with immunoSEQ multiplex PCR; TCRdb has only the in-frame clones, and not every one. D and trimming were read from the DNA, whereas the V and J calls and clone size are those reported in that table. The sample shows about 120,000 clones, around 80% of them seen only once. V and J are TRBV24-1 and TRBJ2-3; TRBD2 matches 8 bases. The sequenced sample consisted of peripheral blood. This sequence originates from a man between 65 and 85 years old with acute or convalescent COVID-19. This chain's CDR3 is CATSDFRGGAITDTQYF. The CDR3 DNA reads TGTGCCACCAGTGATTTTCGGGGGGGGGCCATCACAGATACGCAGTATTTT.